The T cell receptor (beta chain) described here comes from a study of T cell responses to AZD1222 COVID-19 vaccine. Study-level points and caveats: Most donors were white British, females outnumbered males, and clonal diversity was possibly underestimated.

This clone was found a few times. Its antigen is not identified. CDR1 and CDR2 from the germline V gene are SGHTA and FQGNSA. Deletions cut 4 bases from V and 3 bases from J, with 16 bases between. CDR3 length equals 15 residues. The method was immunoSEQ multiplex PCR; TCRdb's version includes in-frame clones alone and lacks a portion of them. The sample lists about 78,000 clones, roughly 80% occurring once. Sequenced here: peripheral blood, sampled on day 0 of AZD1222 vaccination. The chain employs TRBV7-2 and TRBJ2-7, with a weak D call TRBD2 (5 bases). This receptor was identified in an adult in good health. This CDR3 is CASSWRTGQSYEQYF. DNA of the CDR3: TGTGCCAGCAGCTGGAGGACGGGTCAAAGCTACGAGCAGTACTTC.